These 3 T cell receptor beta chains came from one sample sequenced in a study of blood T cell repertoires in COVID-19. Using immunoSEQ multiplex PCR, the repertoire was profiled, and TCRdb retains in-frame clones only, with some absent. The table shows about 130,000 clones, with over 75% occurring only once. The sequencing sample was made of peripheral blood. The receptors originated from a man aged 65 to 79 with active COVID-19.

The genes are TRBV11-3 and TRBJ2-3; no reliable D call. V lost 5 bases and J lost 0, with 6 bases in between. The germline V gene has CDR1 SGHNT and CDR2 YENEEA. This CDR3 is built from 13 residues. This CDR3 is CASSPSSTDTQYF. As DNA, the CDR3 is TGTGCCAGCAGCCCCTCTAGCACAGATACGCAGTATTTT.

This chain joins TRBV7-8 and TRBJ2-7, with D uncertain. V gave up 0 bases and J gave up 6 bases, with 15 bases separating them. CDR1 is SGHVS, CDR2 FQNEAQ, per germline. CDR3 length: 15 amino acids. CDR3 region: CASSLAPSQSGEQYF. The CDR3 nucleotides read TGTGCCAGCAGCTTAGCGCCTTCCCAGTCGGGCGAGCAGTACTTC.

This sequence joins TRBV5-1 and TRBJ1-6; D is possibly TRBD1 (6 bases). V was trimmed by 4 bases and J by 5 bases, leaving 19 bases between them. Germline V lookup: CDR1 SGHRS, CDR2 YFSETQ. There are 17 residues in the CDR3. The CDR3 is CASSPGGGGRDNSPLHF. The CDR3 DNA reads TGCGCCAGCAGCCCCGGAGGGGGGGGAAGAGATAATTCACCCCTCCACTTT. Combining the CDR3 with reference TRBV5-1 and TRBJ1-6 gives the whole variable domain KAGVTQTPRYLIKTRGQQVTLSCSPISGHRSVSWYQQTPGQGLQFLFEYFSETQRNKGNFPGRFSGRQFSNSRSEMNVSTLELGDSALYLCASSPGGGGRDNSPLHFGNGTRLTVT.